These 8 T cell receptor beta chains share one sample of origin, sequenced in a study of OX40 agonist ivuxolimab in advanced cancers. Clones were sequenced by immunoSEQ multiplex PCR, and TCRdb holds only the in-frame ones, with some missing. Of 50,000 to 65,000 clones listed, roughly 91% are singletons. The sample here was CD4+ or CD8+ T cells sorted from blood, taken in a trial of the OX40 agonist ivuxolimab. Receptors originate from an adult with an advanced solid tumor such as melanoma, head and neck, liver or kidney cancer.

The genes are TRBV28 and TRBJ2-7; D call uncertain. The CDR3 has 13 amino acids. V lost 2 bases and J 4 bases, leaving 9 bases between the germline ends. Germline lookup yields CDR1 MDHEN and CDR2 SYDVKM. In nucleotides, the CDR3 is TGTGCCAGCAGTTTACTGGCGGAGTACGAGCAGTACTTC. Protein sequence: CASSLLAEYEQYF.

The chain uses TRBV7-9 and TRBJ2-7, with unresolved D. CDR3 size: 13 residues. CDR1 is SEHNR and CDR2 is FQNEAQ in the germline V gene (reference sequence). Trimming left V 4 bases short and J 1 base short, with 8 bases between. The CDR3 reads CASSSSLSYEQYF. In DNA, the CDR3 is TGTGCCAGCAGCTCCTCCCTATCCTACGAGCAGTACTTC.

This rearrangement joins TRBV5-1 to TRBJ2-5, with TRBD2 identical over 14 bases. The length of the CDR3 is 17 residues. Per the germline V gene, CDR1 is SGHRS and CDR2 is YFSETQ. Unmatched junction bases numbered 13, after V lost 7 bases and J lost 5 bases. The CDR3 DNA reads as TGCGCCAGCGAAGAGACGGGACTAGCGGGAGTGATGGAGACCCAGTACTTC. As protein: CASEETGLAGVMETQYF.

V is TRBV4-1 and J is TRBJ2-2, with no clear D. The CDR3 sequence is 14 residues long. CDR1 and CDR2 from the germline V gene are MGHRA and YSYEKL. Trimming shortened V by 4 bases and J by 4 bases, and 10 bases separated the two germline ends. The CDR3 here is CASSPDRATGELFF. CDR3 nucleotide sequence: TGCGCCAGCAGCCCGGACCGGGCCACCGGGGAGCTGTTTTTT.

This rearrangement joins TRBV29-1 to TRBJ2-1, with D perhaps TRBD2 (6 bases). The V gene lost 5 bases and the J gene lost 0 bases, with 11 bases spanning the gap. CDR3 length: 14 amino acids. Germline CDR1 is SQVTM and CDR2 is ANQGSEA. The CDR3 here is CSVREVSSYNEQFF. CDR3 bases: TGCAGCGTTAGGGAGGTCAGCTCCTACAATGAGCAGTTCTTC.

The rearrangement joins TRBV9 to TRBJ2-7; 8 nucleotides line up with TRBD1. The CDR3 sequence is 14 residues long. Germline V CDR1 and CDR2: SGDLS, YYNGEE. The V segment lost 4 bases and the J segment 3 bases; nucleotides outside the gene matches: 6. For the CDR3, the DNA is TGTGCCAGCAGCAAACAGGGGGATTACTACGAGCAGTACTTC. This translates into CASSKQGDYYEQYF.

The chain combines TRBV28 with TRBJ2-1; D uncertain. This CDR3 is built from 15 residues. CDR1 and CDR2 from the germline V gene are MDHEN and SYDVKM. The germline V and J ends were trimmed by 3 bases and 10 bases, with 19 bases remaining between them. The CDR3 spells CASSFSDLYIKEQFF. The CDR3 nucleotides read TGTGCCAGCAGTTTTTCGGACCTATACATAAAGGAGCAGTTCTTC.

The chain couples TRBV15 to TRBJ2-6; a possible D gene is TRBD1 (6 bases). The V and J ends lost 5 bases and 0 bases respectively, with 11 bases between them. The CDR3 contains 16 residues. Per the germline V gene, CDR1 is LNHNV and CDR2 is YYDKDF (reference sequence). The CDR3 DNA is TGTGCCACCAGCCCCCGGACAGTCTCTGGGGCCAACGTCCTGACTTTC. Translated: CATSPRTVSGANVLTF.